This TCR beta chain is from a study of cytomegalovirus exposure and HLA in healthy donors. Healthy donors of bone marrow made up the group. The V end lost 1 base, the J end lost 4 bases, and 8 bases lay between the germline ends. Germline CDR1 SGHRS, CDR2 YFSETQ. The length of the CDR3 is 13 residues. Primers: 60 Vbeta forward and 13 Jbeta reverse. The data were produced by immunoSEQ multiplex PCR, yet TCRdb's version contains in-frame clones alone and is incomplete. The sample lists about 180,000 clones; just under 80% were seen once. Sample: PBMCs. The source is a woman aged 45-65 years in good health and CMV-seropositive. This chain links TRBV5-1 with TRBJ2-5; a possible D gene is TRBD1 (5 bases). This CDR3 reads CASSLQGTETQYF. CDR3 nucleotide sequence: TGCGCCAGCAGCTTGCAGGGAACAGAGACCCAGTACTTC.